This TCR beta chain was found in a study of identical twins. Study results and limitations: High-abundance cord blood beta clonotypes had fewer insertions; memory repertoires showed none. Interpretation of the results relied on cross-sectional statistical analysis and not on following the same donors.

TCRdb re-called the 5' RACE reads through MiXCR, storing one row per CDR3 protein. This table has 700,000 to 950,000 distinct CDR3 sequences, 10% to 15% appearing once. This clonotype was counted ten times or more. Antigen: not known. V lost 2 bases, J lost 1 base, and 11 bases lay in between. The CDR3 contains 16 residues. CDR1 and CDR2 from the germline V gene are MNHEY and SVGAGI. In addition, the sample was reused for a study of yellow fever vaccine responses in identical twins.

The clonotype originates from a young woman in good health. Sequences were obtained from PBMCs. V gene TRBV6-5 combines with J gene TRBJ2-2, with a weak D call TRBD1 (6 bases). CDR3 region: CASSYRGSQNTGELFF. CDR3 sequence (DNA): TGTGCCAGCAGTTACAGGGGGAGCCAGAACACCGGGGAGCTGTTTTTT.